The 20 T cell receptor beta chains below were found in one sample sequenced in a study of blood T cell repertoires in COVID-19. Sequencing was performed with immunoSEQ multiplex PCR; in TCRdb, only in-frame clones are kept and a portion is missing. The data contain 68,000 or so clones, 80% to 90% of them singletons. The specimen was peripheral blood. These receptors were obtained from a human donor in a cohort sampled during active COVID-19.

This clone was observed a handful of times. The chain has TRBV7-9 and TRBJ1-1; 8 nucleotides agree with TRBD1. V shed 4 bases and J 6 bases; nucleotides not matched to a gene: 10. CDR3 length: 15 residues. CDR1 is SEHNR and CDR2 is FQNEAQ in the germline V gene (reference sequence). The CDR3 DNA follows: TGTGCCAGCAGCTCCCAGGGGGCGCGGTCCCCTGAAGCTTTCTTT. Translated: CASSSQGARSPEAFF.

The chain is built from TRBV19 and TRBJ1-2; a possible D gene is TRBD1 (6 bases). The CDR3 is made up of 12 amino acids. V lost 5 bases to trimming and J lost 11 bases, with 15 bases between them. Germline lookup yields CDR1 LNHDA and CDR2 SQIVND (reference sequence). The CDR3 coding sequence is TGTGCCAGTAGTTCTCGGACAGCGGAGTACACCTTC. Its protein product is CASSSRTAEYTF.

The chain has TRBV28 and TRBJ2-7; the D is unclear. The germline V gene encodes CDR1 MDHEN and CDR2 SYDVKM. The germline V and J ends were trimmed by 6 bases and 5 bases, with 17 bases remaining between them. The CDR3 runs to 14 residues. Written as DNA, the CDR3 is TGTGCCAGCAGCCATCCCCTGGAGATACACGAGCAGTACTTC. It is translated as CASSHPLEIHEQYF.

In its sample, this clone was seen once. The gene calls are TRBV29-1 and TRBJ2-7; possibly TRBD1 for D (6 bases). With 6 bases removed from V and 7 bases from J, the gap between germline ends came to 13 bases. The CDR3 extends over 11 amino acids. Germline V lookup: CDR1 SQVTM, CDR2 ANQGSEA. In DNA, the CDR3 is TGCAGCGTGCGCAGGGGTAGGGAGCAGTACTTC. Protein sequence: CSVRRGREQYF.

The V gene is TRBV5-6, the J gene TRBJ1-5; 8 bases fit TRBD1. The CDR3 runs to 16 residues. From germline, CDR1 is SGHDT and CDR2 YYEEEE. J gave up 3 bases and V 4 bases, and 9 bases lay outside the gene matches. The DNA of the CDR3 is TGTGCCAGCAGCCCTCAGGGGGCGGGTAACAATCAGCCCCAGCATTTT. It encodes CASSPQGAGNNQPQHF.

The rearrangement joins TRBV7-9 to TRBJ1-2, with D possibly matching TRBD1 (6 bases). Germline-derived CDR1 and CDR2 are SEHNR and FQNEAQ (reference sequence). Trimming cost V 3 bases and J 5 bases, with 16 bases left between them. CDR3 length: 15 residues. Written as DNA, the CDR3 is TGTGCCAGCAGCTTGGGGGCGGTGTCTGTTTATGGCTACACCTTC. Translation: CASSLGAVSVYGYTF.

The V call is TRBV7-3, the J call TRBJ1-1; D ambiguous. Germline-derived CDR1 and CDR2 are SGHTA and FQGTGA. Trimming took 5 bases from V and 5 from J, leaving 12 bases between them. CDR3 length: 13 residues. The CDR3, as DNA: TGTGCCAGCAGCCCTGGTCGGGATACTGAAGCTTTCTTT. It specifies CASSPGRDTEAFF.

The V and J genes are TRBV10-3 and TRBJ2-7, with TRBD1 matching over 7 bases. CDR1 is ENHRY and CDR2 is SYGVKD in the germline V gene. The CDR3 totals 13 residues. After removal of 8 bases from V and 3 bases from J, the junction contained 7 bases not matched to a gene. As DNA, the CDR3 is TGTGCCATCGGGAGACAGGGTTACTACGAGCAGTACTTC. Translating gives CAIGRQGYYEQYF.

This chain uses TRBV7-9 with TRBJ2-6; 11 bases are a match to TRBD1. The CDR3 totals 19 residues. J was trimmed by 0 bases and V by 6 bases; bases with no gene match: 10. The germline gives CDR1 SEHNR, CDR2 FQNEAQ (reference sequence). The CDR3 protein is CASRTRTGGLSSGANVLTF. In DNA form, the CDR3 reads TGTGCCAGCAGAACTCGGACAGGGGGCCTAAGCTCTGGGGCCAACGTCCTGACTTTC.

V usage is TRBV5-1 and J usage is TRBJ2-6, with TRBD2 as a possible D gene (6 bases). This CDR3 spans 15 amino acids. Germline CDR1 SGHRS, CDR2 YFSETQ. Trimming shortened V by 4 bases and J by 0 bases, and 8 bases separated the two germline ends. CDR3 coding DNA: TGCGCCAGCAGCGGGGAGGTCTCTGGGGCCAACGTCCTGACTTTC. Its translation is CASSGEVSGANVLTF.

The V and J genes are TRBV7-2 and TRBJ2-3; tentatively, D is TRBD1 (7 bases). V lost 1 base to trimming and J lost 1 base, with 18 bases between them. The CDR3 contains 18 residues. Germline CDR1 reads SGHTA; CDR2 reads FQGNSA. The CDR3 sequence: CASSLGGDREYRTDTQYF. DNA of the CDR3: TGTGCCAGCAGCTTAGGGGGGGACAGAGAATACCGCACAGATACGCAGTATTTT. Supplemented by reference TRBV7-2 and TRBJ2-3, the full variable domain reads GAGVSQSPSNKVTEKGKDVELRCDPISGHTALYWYRQSLGQGLEFLIYFQGNSAPDKSGLPSDRFSAERTGGSVSTLTIQRTQQEDSAVYLCASSLGGDREYRTDTQYFGPGTRLTVL.

The chain couples TRBV6-4 to TRBJ2-7; a weak D match, TRBD2 (6 bases). CDR3 size: 14 residues. The V end was cut by 2 bases, the J end by 6 bases, with 14 bases between. Germline CDR1 MRHNA, CDR2 SNTAGT. The CDR3: CASSDTPWDSEQYF. CDR3 DNA: TGTGCCAGCAGTGACACCCCCTGGGACTCCGAGCAGTACTTC.

The rearrangement joins TRBV7-9 to TRBJ1-4, with TRBD1 matching 12 bases. V lost 6 bases, J lost 5 bases, and 4 bases stayed unmatched. This CDR3 has 15 residues. Looked up from germline, CDR1 is SEHNR and CDR2 is FQNEAQ (reference sequence). Here the CDR3 DNA reads TGTGCCAGCAGGGGGGACAGGGGGCCCAATGAAAAACTGTTTTTT. Protein product: CASRGDRGPNEKLFF.

The V and J genes are TRBV5-1 and TRBJ2-3; 14 bases agree with TRBD2. V was clipped by 4 bases and J by 1 base; unmatched bases: 2. There are 16 residues in the CDR3. Per the germline V gene, CDR1 is SGHRS and CDR2 is YFSETQ. The CDR3 protein is CASSLGLAGGTDTQYF. The CDR3 bases are TGCGCCAGCAGCCTGGGACTAGCGGGGGGCACAGATACGCAGTATTTT.

J is TRBJ2-3 and V is TRBV6-2 or TRBV6-3; 14 bases line up with TRBD2. The germline CDR1 and CDR2 sequences are MNHEY and SVGEGT. Trimming took 6 bases from V and 4 from J; bases not matched to a gene: 9. This CDR3 is built from 17 residues. The CDR3 spells CASSPGTSGGSSDTQYF. Here the CDR3 DNA reads TGTGCCAGCAGCCCGGGGACTAGCGGGGGAAGCTCAGATACGCAGTATTTT.

The chain has TRBV5-1 and TRBJ2-3; TRBD2 is a possible D gene (5 bases). The CDR3 runs 16 residues. Germline V lookup: CDR1 SGHRS, CDR2 YFSETQ. Trimming left V 0 bases short and J 2 bases short, with 13 bases between. CDR3 DNA sequence: TGCGCCAGCAGCTTGGTAAGCGGAACGAACACAGATACGCAGTATTTT. Its translation is CASSLVSGTNTDTQYF.

The rearrangement uses TRBV5-1 and TRBJ2-5, with D possibly matching TRBD2 (6 bases). The CDR3 is 18 amino acids. Trimming pared 1 base from V and 1 base from J, leaving 20 bases between. The germline V gene encodes CDR1 SGHRS and CDR2 YFSETQ. CDR3 bases: TGCGCCAGCAGCTTGCGGGGGAGTAGCCCTTATTTCCAAGAGACCCAGTACTTC. It yields the protein CASSLRGSSPYFQETQYF.

This rearrangement joins TRBV19 to TRBJ2-2, with TRBD2 matching 9 bases. V trimming: 3 bases; J trimming: 0 bases; junction bases outside the gene matches: 2. The CDR3 runs to 16 residues. CDR1 LNHDA and CDR2 SQIVND come from the germline V gene (reference sequence). The CDR3 DNA reads as TGTGCCAGTAGTATCCGGACTAGCGCGAACACCGGGGAGCTGTTTTTT. Encoded protein: CASSIRTSANTGELFF.

There are a few counts of this clone. The chain has TRBV21-1 and TRBJ2-7; TRBD1 was called by the table and not checked on the DNA. TRBV21-1 is labeled a pseudogene. There are 15 residues in the CDR3. The chain's CDR3 is CASSKATVSSYEQYF. The CDR3 DNA follows: TGTGCCAGCAGCAAAGCTACAGTAAGCTCCTACGAGCAGTACTTC.

The V gene is TRBV7-2, the J gene TRBJ2-7, with a weak D call TRBD2 (5 bases). V lost 4 bases and J lost 4, with 20 bases in between. The CDR3 extends over 16 amino acids. The germline V gene encodes CDR1 SGHTA and CDR2 FQGNSA. The CDR3 sequence: CASSSDPRTSNYEQYF. DNA for the CDR3: TGTGCCAGCAGCTCCGACCCTAGGACTTCCAATTACGAGCAGTACTTC.